These T cell receptor beta chains were read from a single sample in a study of PD-L1 blockade in urothelial cancer. Produced via immunoSEQ multiplex PCR; TCRdb's table is partial and in-frame only. Of 46,000 or so clones listed, approximately 90% are singletons. Material: PBMCs, obtained around atezolizumab (anti-PD-L1) treatment. The origin of the receptors is a man in his 60s with urothelial cancer. Each CDR3 is given with its conserved first and last residue. A D gene is named only where the DNA matches it firmly. Clone size, where shown, is once, few, many, or a class for clones that have expanded.

TRBV28	TRBJ2-1	TRBD1	.	CASSSGTGGHEQFF	TGTGCCAGCAGTTCTGGGACAGGAGGCCATGAGCAGTTCTTC
TRBV7-6	TRBJ2-3	.	.	CASSLVFGATDTQYF	TGTGCCAGCAGCTTAGTGTTTGGAGCCACAGATACGCAGTATTTT
TRBV28	TRBJ2-7	TRBD1	.	CASSSGGTGLREQYF	TGTGCCAGCAGTTCGGGCGGGACAGGGCTACGAGAGCAGTACTTC
TRBV29-1	TRBJ2-1	TRBD2	.	CSVGTSGGAYNEQFF	TGCAGCGTTGGGACTAGCGGGGGGGCCTACAATGAGCAGTTCTTC
TRBV5-4	TRBJ2-7	TRBD2	.	CASSLASGGGTSYEQYF	TGTGCCAGCAGCTTGGCAAGCGGGGGCGGAACGTCCTACGAGCAGTACTTC
TRBV18	TRBJ2-5	TRBD2	.	CASSPPVLAGQETQYF	TGTGCCAGCTCACCACCGGTCCTAGCGGGTCAAGAGACCCAGTACTTC
TRBV7-9	TRBJ1-2	.	.	CASSLSGPSPYGYTF	TGTGCCAGCAGCTTAAGCGGACCGAGTCCCTATGGCTACACCTTC
TRBV7-3	TRBJ2-1	.	.	CASSLLWGTINEQFF	TGTGCCAGCAGCTTACTTTGGGGCACAATCAATGAGCAGTTCTTC
TRBV6-1	TRBJ1-2	TRBD1	.	CASSLEGQGGYGYTF	TGTGCCAGCAGTCTAGAGGGACAGGGAGGCTATGGCTACACCTTC
TRBV7-8	TRBJ2-1	TRBD1	once	CASSLGWTGDGEQFF	TGTGCCAGCAGCTTAGGGTGGACAGGGGACGGTGAGCAGTTCTTC
TRBV10-2	TRBJ2-5	TRBD2	few	CATNWGGDLQETQYF	TGCGCCACTAACTGGGGGGGAGATCTCCAAGAGACCCAGTACTTC
TRBV19	TRBJ2-5	TRBD1	.	CASSLRQGLETQYF	TGTGCCAGTAGTCTACGACAGGGTTTGGAGACCCAGTACTTC
TRBV11-2	TRBJ2-5	.	.	CASSLDRQETQYF	TGTGCCAGCAGCTTAGATCGCCAAGAGACCCAGTACTTC
TRBV28	TRBJ2-4	TRBD1	.	CASRLTGFKGDIQYF	TGTGCCAGCAGGTTGACAGGGTTTAAAGGTGACATTCAGTACTTC
TRBV9	TRBJ2-7	.	.	CASSVAPGEAYEQYF	TGTGCCAGCAGCGTAGCTCCGGGGGAAGCCTACGAGCAGTACTTC
TRBV28	TRBJ1-1	TRBD1	once	CASRRQGAKAEAFF	TGTGCCAGCCGACGGCAGGGGGCTAAGGCTGAAGCTTTCTTT
TRBV28	TRBJ1-2	.	.	CASSFGQSYGYTF	TGTGCCAGCAGCTTTGGGCAGAGCTATGGCTACACCTTC
TRBV4-1	TRBJ2-1	TRBD2	.	CASSQVTSEYNEQFF	TGCGCCAGCAGCCAAGTTACTAGCGAGTACAATGAGCAGTTCTTC
TRBV5-1	TRBJ2-5	TRBD2	.	CASSLGTSGILQETQYF	TGCGCCAGCAGCTTGGGGACTAGCGGGATACTCCAAGAGACCCAGTACTTC
TRBV5-5	TRBJ1-3	.	once	CASSREGGAQRGPIYF	TGTGCCAGCAGCCGGGAGGGGGGGGCCCAAAGAGGTCCCATATATTTT
TRBV19	TRBJ2-5	TRBD1	.	CASSKQTGGEETQYF	TGTGCCAGTAGTAAACAGACAGGGGGCGAGGAGACCCAGTACTTC
TRBV19	TRBJ2-2	.	few	CASSIETGSGELFF	TGTGCCAGTAGTATCGAAACAGGTTCCGGGGAGCTGTTTTTT
TRBV5-1	TRBJ1-1	TRBD1	.	CASSLGTGVSPEAFF	TGCGCCAGCAGCTTGGGGACAGGGGTGTCCCCTGAAGCTTTCTTT
TRBV6-5	TRBJ1-4	.	.	CASSYSPGMKEKLFF	TGTGCCAGCAGTTACTCTCCGGGAATGAAGGAAAAACTGTTTTTT
TRBV10-3	TRBJ2-1	TRBD2	.	CAISELGGGASDEQFF	TGTGCCATCAGTGAGCTGGGCGGGGGGGCCAGTGATGAGCAGTTCTTC
TRBV19	TRBJ2-5	TRBD2	.	CASSMDGGQETQYF	TGTGCCAGTAGTATGGACGGGGGGCAAGAGACCCAGTACTTC
TRBV11-3	TRBJ2-2	TRBD2	.	CASSASGGGTGELFF	TGTGCCAGCAGTGCTAGCGGGGGGGGCACCGGGGAGCTGTTTTTT
TRBV14	TRBJ2-7	.	.	CASSQDLRRGPSYEQYF	TGTGCCAGCAGCCAAGATCTACGCAGGGGACCCTCCTACGAGCAGTACTTC
TRBV6-1	TRBJ2-6	.	once	CASKGEAGANVLTF	TGTGCCAGCAAGGGGGAAGCTGGGGCCAACGTCCTGACTTTC
TRBV6-1	TRBJ1-5	.	.	CASSESLGGHSNQPQHF	TGTGCCAGCAGTGAATCTCTAGGCGGTCATAGCAATCAGCCCCAGCATTTT
TRBV27	TRBJ2-7	.	once	CASSSFLSGTPSYEQYF	TGTGCCAGCAGTTCCTTTTTGTCCGGGACACCATCCTACGAGCAGTACTTC
TRBV19	TRBJ1-2	.	.	CASSSSGTRGDGYTF	TGTGCCAGTAGTAGCTCCGGGACACGGGGTGATGGCTACACCTTC
TRBV1	TRBJ1-2	.	.	CASSRELDSYGYTF	TGCGCCAGCAGCCGAGAGCTGGACAGCTATGGCTACACCTTC
TRBV9	TRBJ2-7	.	.	CASSRGEAYEQYF	TGTGCCAGCAGCCGAGGGGAGGCCTACGAGCAGTACTTC
TRBV6-5	TRBJ1-2	.	.	CASSSQGMGGYTF	TGTGCCAGCAGTTCTCAGGGGATGGGGGGCTACACCTTC
TRBV13	TRBJ1-4	TRBD1	.	CASSLARGQGLPSEKLFF	TGTGCCAGCAGCTTAGCAAGGGGACAGGGGCTCCCTAGCGAAAAACTGTTTTTT
TRBV11-3	TRBJ2-5	.	.	CASSLEVDMETQYF	TGTGCCAGCAGCTTAGAAGTAGACATGGAGACCCAGTACTTC
TRBV7-7	TRBJ2-2	.	.	CASSLGARTGELFF	TGTGCTAGCAGCTTAGGGGCTCGCACCGGGGAGCTGTTTTTT
TRBV5-1	TRBJ1-3	.	.	CASSLVGASSGNTIYF	TGCGCCAGCAGCTTGGTTGGGGCCAGCTCTGGAAACACCATATATTTT
TRBV6-1	TRBJ1-2	TRBD1	.	CASSKNLGQPLGYTF	TGTGCCAGCAGTAAAAACCTGGGACAGCCCCTTGGCTACACCTTC
TRBV27	TRBJ2-2	.	.	CASAVWRQTNIPTGELFF	TGTGCCAGCGCAGTCTGGAGGCAGACCAACATTCCAACCGGGGAGCTGTTTTTT
TRBV4-2	TRBJ2-3	TRBD1	.	CASSPRDRGSDTQYF	TGTGCCAGCAGCCCCCGGGACAGGGGGTCAGATACGCAGTATTTT
TRBV6-5	TRBJ1-1	.	.	CASRGGLGTEAFF	TGTGCCAGCAGAGGAGGGCTGGGCACTGAAGCTTTCTTT
TRBV6-5	TRBJ1-1	.	.	CASSYRGGNTEAFF	TGTGCCAGCAGTTACAGGGGGGGGAACACTGAAGCTTTCTTT
TRBV7-2	TRBJ1-5	.	.	CASSGQYNQPQHF	TGTGCCAGCAGCGGGCAGTACAATCAGCCCCAGCATTTT
TRBV7-6	TRBJ2-7	.	.	CASSLTLNYEQYF	TGTGCCAGCAGCTTAACCCTAAACTACGAGCAGTACTTC
TRBV6-6	TRBJ1-1	.	.	CAIRGGVSINTEAFF	TGTGCCATCCGGGGGGGGGTCTCTATTAACACTGAAGCTTTCTTT
TRBV10-3	TRBJ2-5	TRBD2	.	CAISAHPSGGAVETQYF	TGTGCCATCAGCGCCCACCCTAGCGGGGGGGCCGTTGAGACCCAGTACTTC
TRBV6-5	TRBJ2-7	TRBD2	.	CASSDSGGPKYEQYF	TGTGCCAGCAGTGACTCGGGGGGGCCTAAGTACGAGCAGTACTTC
TRBV6-5	TRBJ1-1	.	few	CASSNSLNTEAFF	TGTGCCAGCTCGAACAGCTTGAACACTGAAGCTTTCTTT
TRBV29-1	TRBJ2-1	.	.	CSVESLRGPREQFF	TGCAGCGTTGAATCCCTGCGGGGCCCTCGCGAGCAGTTCTTC
TRBV5-4	TRBJ1-1	TRBD1	.	CASSLGGTGEAFF	TGTGCCAGCAGCTTGGGGGGGACAGGGGAAGCTTTCTTT
TRBV6-1	TRBJ1-5	.	.	CASSDSDYSNQPQHF	TGTGCCAGCAGTGACTCAGATTATAGCAATCAGCCCCAGCATTTT
TRBV11-3	TRBJ1-1	.	.	CASSLARPGGNTEAFF	TGTGCCAGCAGCTTAGCCAGGCCGGGGGGAAACACTGAAGCTTTCTTT
TRBV4-3	TRBJ2-1	TRBD2	.	CASSQDFDGLAGGLNEQFF	TGCGCCAGCAGCCAAGATTTCGACGGACTAGCGGGGGGGCTGAATGAGCAGTTCTTC